This T cell receptor beta chain was sequenced in a study of cytomegalovirus exposure and HLA in healthy donors. It was with 60 Vbeta and 13 Jbeta primers that the PCR ran. Some clones are missing from TCRdb's copy, which holds only in-frame ones; the method was immunoSEQ multiplex PCR. The sample has roughly 110,000 clones, about four fifths seen once; the top ten hold under 6.5%. This receptor was obtained from a woman aged 50 to 60 in good health and CMV-seropositive. What was sequenced was PBMCs.

The CDR3 spells CASSSRDRDPDTQYF. The CDR3 coding sequence is TGTGCCAGCAGTTCCCGGGACAGAGATCCAGATACGCAGTATTTT. The genes are TRBV6-6 and TRBJ2-3; 7 bases map to TRBD1. The CDR3 has 15 residues. With 4 bases clipped from V and 4 bases from J, the junction kept 8 bases outside the gene matches. Per germline, CDR1 MNHNY and CDR2 SVGAGI (reference sequence).